This is a list of T cell receptor beta chains from one sample in a study of beta chain features in type 1 diabetes. The table came from immunoSEQ multiplex PCR; TCRdb's copy has only in-frame clones and leaves some out. The table shows 150,000 to 190,000 clones, with around a tenth occurring only once. Source material: central memory CD4+ T cells from blood. The receptors shown here come from a young man with type 1 diabetes. The conserved cysteine and the conserved F or W are not part of the CDR3 here. A D gene is named only where the DNA matches it firmly.

>TRBJ2-7|TRBD1|TRBV7-3
ASSLGTGPYEQY
>TRBJ2-4|TRBD2|TRBV19
ASSILAGGKNIQY
>TRBJ2-1|TRBD2|TRBV10-3
AINRGGSNEQF
>TRBJ1-2|NA|TRBV7-2
ASSPPGHQLYGYT
>TRBJ2-6|NA|TRBV2
ASIRQAYVFSGANVLT
>TRBJ2-5|NA|TRBV5-4
ASSLDSVGAGETQY
>TRBJ2-1|NA|TRBV18
ASSQGDTRYNEQF
>TRBJ2-2|TRBD2|TRBV11-2
ASSPLAGDNGELF
>TRBJ2-1|TRBD1|TRBV6-5
ASSLDRGVNEQF
>TRBJ2-1|NA|TRBV6-4
ASSPNYYEQF
>TRBJ1-1|NA|TRBV6-7
ASSYSGQHTEAF
>TRBJ2-3|NA|TRBV7-2
ASSFHDTQY
>TRBJ2-5|NA|TRBV5-4
ASTDKTSYETQY
>NA|NA|TRBV29-1
SAPGVGSEQY
>TRBJ1-2|TRBD1|TRBV5-1
ASSPYRQGPPSGSYGYT
>TRBJ1-2|NA|TRBV4-3
ASSQDLGRAWVDYGYT
>TRBJ2-5|TRBD1|TRBV5-1
ASSSERDRQETQY
>TRBJ2-3|TRBD2|TRBV4-2
ASSYTSGTDTQY
>TRBJ2-5|NA|TRBV5-1
ASKAVAQETQY
>TRBJ1-5|NA|TRBV5-6
ASGLLGSNQPQH
>TRBJ2-7|TRBD1|TRBV5-1
ASSLVGTGVDEQY
>TRBJ1-2|NA|TRBV15
ATSRDSYGYT
>TRBJ2-1|TRBD2|TRBV11-2
ASSLVSGSYNEQF
>TRBJ2-7|NA|TRBV9
ASILRAPWGGSEQY